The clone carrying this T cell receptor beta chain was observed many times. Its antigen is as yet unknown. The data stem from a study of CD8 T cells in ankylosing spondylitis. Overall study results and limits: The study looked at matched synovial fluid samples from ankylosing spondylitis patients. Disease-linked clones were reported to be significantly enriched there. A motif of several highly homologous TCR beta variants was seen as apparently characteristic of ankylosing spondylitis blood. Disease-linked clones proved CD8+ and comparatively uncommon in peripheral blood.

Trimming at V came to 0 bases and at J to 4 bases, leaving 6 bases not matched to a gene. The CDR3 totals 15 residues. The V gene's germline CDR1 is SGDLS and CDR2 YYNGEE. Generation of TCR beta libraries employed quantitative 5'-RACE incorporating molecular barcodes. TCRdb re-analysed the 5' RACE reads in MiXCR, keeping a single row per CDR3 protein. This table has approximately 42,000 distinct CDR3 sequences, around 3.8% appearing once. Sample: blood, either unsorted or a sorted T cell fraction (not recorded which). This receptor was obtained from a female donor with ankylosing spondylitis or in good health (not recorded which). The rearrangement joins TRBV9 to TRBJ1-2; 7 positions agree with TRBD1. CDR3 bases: TGTGCCAGCAGCGTAGGGCTGGGACAGACCTATGGCTACACCTTC. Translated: CASSVGLGQTYGYTF.